Each of the 20 T cell receptor beta chains below was sequenced from the same sample in a study of PD-1 blockade in classical Hodgkin lymphoma (dated by TCRdb to the early 2020s). Library preparation used the immunoSEQ multiplex PCR assay. The table comes from immuneACCESS by way of TCRdb, which keeps in-frame sequences with V and J called. Part of the clones is missing from these tables; in studies checked, under half for an unresolved V gene and the rest for unknown reasons. For this sample the table gives nearly 55,000 clones, of which about 85% were detected only once. The ten largest clones add up to roughly 16% of the sample. Reading the label with the study, this specimen's time point is: cycle 1 day 1 (C1D1), immediately before nivolumab initiation. Every trial patient had relapsed after autologous stem cell transplantation, and cohorts A, B and C differed in prior brentuximab vedotin exposure.

The material was peripheral blood mononuclear cells (PBMCs), obtained at baseline. These receptor sequences come from a human donor with classical Hodgkin lymphoma.

The genes are TRBV5-6 and TRBJ1-1; D call uncertain. V was trimmed by 8 bases and J by 0 bases, leaving 11 bases between them. The CDR3 has 13 residues. CDR1 and CDR2 from the germline V gene are SGHDT and YYEEEE. CDR3 residues: CASIGLMNTEAFF. For the CDR3, the DNA is TGTGCCAGTATCGGGCTGATGAACACTGAAGCTTTCTTT.

The chain recombines TRBV11-3 with TRBJ1-4; D is unclear. Germline V CDR1 and CDR2: SGHNT, YENEEA. The CDR3 is 15 amino acids. Trimming shortened V by 1 base and J by 0 bases, and 6 bases separated the two germline ends. CDR3 residues: CASSLGGATNEKLFF. The DNA of the CDR3 is TGTGCCAGCAGCTTAGGGGGAGCAACTAATGAAAAACTGTTTTTT.

The chain has TRBV5-1 and TRBJ2-5, with D possibly matching TRBD2 (5 bases). The CDR3 sequence is 15 residues long. V was pared by 1 base and J by 2 bases, with 12 bases between. Germline V lookup: CDR1 SGHRS, CDR2 YFSETQ. CDR3 bases: TGCGCCAGCAGCTTGATAGGAGGAAGGCAAGAGACCCAGTACTTC. This sequence encodes CASSLIGGRQETQYF.

The chain links TRBV7-8 to TRBJ1-4; 11 bases are shared with TRBD1. The J segment lost 8 bases and the V segment lost 4 bases, leaving 9 bases of the junction unmatched. Germline lookup yields CDR1 SGHVS and CDR2 FQNEAQ. This CDR3 is 16 amino acids long. The CDR3 sequence is CASSSDRGQASEKLFF. In DNA, the CDR3 is TGTGCCAGCAGCTCGGACAGGGGGCAGGCTAGCGAAAAACTGTTTTTT.

This sequence joins TRBV10-3 and TRBJ2-3; D uncertain. V was pared by 4 bases and J by 2 bases, with 4 bases between. Per the germline V gene, CDR1 is ENHRY and CDR2 is SYGVKD. The CDR3 runs 12 residues. Here the CDR3 reads CAISGDTDTQYF. The CDR3 DNA follows: TGTGCCATCAGTGGAGACACAGATACGCAGTATTTT.

The chain links TRBV11-3 to TRBJ1-2; TRBD1 aligns across 7 bases. CDR3 length: 15 amino acids. The germline CDR1 and CDR2 sequences are SGHNT and YENEEA. Unmatched junction bases numbered 3, after V lost 1 base and J lost 1 base. CDR3 residues: CASSLGGTVNYGYTF. The CDR3 nucleotides read TGTGCCAGCAGCTTAGGCGGGACAGTTAACTATGGCTACACCTTC.

The chain has TRBV5-6 and TRBJ1-2; a possible D gene is TRBD1 (6 bases). The CDR3 is made up of 14 amino acids. Germline V gene sequence: CDR1 SGHDT, CDR2 YYEEEE. The V and J ends lost 4 bases and 2 bases respectively, with 12 bases between them. For the CDR3, the DNA is TGTGCCAGCAGCCCGGAGGGGGGAAACTATGGCTACACCTTC. Residues: CASSPEGGNYGYTF.

The chain couples TRBV4-1 to TRBJ2-2; D call uncertain. Germline CDR1 MGHRA, CDR2 YSYEKL. This CDR3 comprises 15 residues. The V end was cut by 2 bases, the J end by 6 bases, with 13 bases between. CDR3 nucleotide sequence: TGCGCCAGCAGCCAACCCTCAAGGGAATCCGGGGAGCTGTTTTTT. Amino acid sequence: CASSQPSRESGELFF.

V usage is TRBV11-2 and J usage is TRBJ2-1; the D call may be TRBD1 or TRBD2 (5 bases each). The CDR3 spans 16 residues. Trimming shortened V by 7 bases and J by 2 bases, and 18 bases separated the two germline ends. The germline V gene encodes CDR1 SGHAT and CDR2 FQNNGV. The CDR3 spells CASKGLRGEAYNEQFF. The CDR3 DNA reads TGTGCCAGCAAAGGGCTGAGGGGAGAGGCCTACAATGAGCAGTTCTTC.

The chain links TRBV11-2 to TRBJ2-5, with 8 nucleotides matching TRBD2. V lost 5 bases and J lost 5; bases outside the gene matches: 10. The CDR3 contains 15 residues. Germline V gene lookup returns CDR1 SGHAT and CDR2 FQNNGV. The CDR3 is CASSVAVGRGETQYF. The CDR3 DNA reads TGTGCCAGCAGCGTCGCGGTCGGGAGGGGGGAGACCCAGTACTTC.

There are a few counts of this clone. The chain combines TRBV4-1 with TRBJ2-3; TRBD2 is a possible D gene (7 bases). The germline V and J ends were trimmed by 1 base and 4 bases, with 15 bases remaining between them. This CDR3 contains 16 residues. CDR1 is MGHRA, CDR2 YSYEKL, per germline. The DNA for the CDR3 is TGCGCCAGCAGCCAAGTGGGGGGGCCTACGGCAGATACGCAGTATTTT. The encoded protein is CASSQVGGPTADTQYF.

This clone appeared a single time. The rearrangement uses TRBV11-3 and TRBJ2-7, with 11 bases that match TRBD2. Per the germline V gene, CDR1 is SGHNT and CDR2 is YENEEA. V dropped 3 bases and J dropped 6; count of bases not matched to a gene: 7. CDR3 size: 15 residues. CDR3 bases: TGTGCCAGCAGCTTGTCCCTTAGCGGGAGGGGCGAGCAGTACGTC. Translation: CASSLSLSGRGEQYV.

The chain uses TRBV30 and TRBJ2-7; 9 nucleotides match TRBD2. The CDR3 is 12 residues long. Germline assignment: CDR1 GTSNPN and CDR2 SVGIG (reference sequence). V shed 0 bases and J 7 bases; nucleotides not matched to a gene: 1. The CDR3: CAWSVLAGEQYV. The CDR3 DNA reads as TGTGCCTGGAGTGTCCTAGCGGGGGAGCAGTACGTC.

The rearrangement uses TRBV6-6 and TRBJ2-7; TRBD2 matches at 7 bases. The CDR3 covers 16 residues. The ends lost 8 bases at V and 0 bases at J; junction bases unmatched: 13. The germline V gene encodes CDR1 MNHNY and CDR2 SVGAGI (reference sequence). The CDR3 sequence: CASVGLPGRSSYEQYV. CDR3 nucleotide sequence: TGTGCCAGCGTGGGACTGCCCGGGAGGAGCTCCTACGAGCAGTACGTC.

Only one count was recorded for this clone. Written as DNA, the CDR3 is TGTGCCATCAGTGAGACTCGGGACGCTGAAGCTTTCTTT. The encoded protein is CAISETRDAEAFF. The chain links TRBV10-3 to TRBJ1-1, with D possibly matching TRBD1 (5 bases). This CDR3 spans 13 amino acids. Trimming removed 2 bases at V and 6 bases at J, with 10 bases between. Germline CDR1 is ENHRY and CDR2 is SYGVKD.

This clone was counted a single time. The rearrangement joins TRBV13 to TRBJ2-3; 13 nucleotides agree with TRBD2. CDR3 length equals 16 residues. J lost 1 base, V lost 4 bases, and 2 bases had no gene match. Per germline, CDR1 PRHDT and CDR2 FYEKMQ (reference sequence). CDR3 sequence reads: CASSSGLAGGTDTQYF. Written as DNA, the CDR3 is TGTGCCAGCAGCTCCGGACTAGCGGGGGGCACAGATACGCAGTATTTT.

The V call is TRBV10-3, the J call TRBJ1-1; no clear D gene. Germline CDR1 is ENHRY and CDR2 is SYGVKD. V dropped 2 bases and J dropped 0 bases, with 13 bases sitting between them. This CDR3 has 16 amino acids. DNA for the CDR3: TGTGCCATCAGTGAGAAAGGATCTGATATGAACACTGAAGCTTTCTTT. Translated, it gives CAISEKGSDMNTEAFF.

The gene calls are TRBV30 and TRBJ2-7; possibly TRBD1 for D (6 bases). Germline V gene sequence: CDR1 GTSNPN, CDR2 SVGIG (reference sequence). The CDR3 is 14 amino acids. V lost 7 bases, J lost 2 bases, and 18 bases lay in between. Here the CDR3 reads CAFQGSRQTYEQYF. The CDR3, as DNA: TGTGCCTTCCAGGGGTCCCGCCAAACCTACGAGCAGTACTTC.

The J gene is TRBJ1-1, the V gene TRBV7-2, with unresolved D. The length of the CDR3 is 12 residues. V dropped 2 bases and J dropped 6 bases, with 7 bases sitting between them. Germline V gene sequence: CDR1 SGHTA, CDR2 FQGNSA. Here the CDR3 reads CASSLNNAEAFF. DNA of the CDR3: TGTGCCAGCAGCTTAAACAACGCTGAAGCTTTCTTT.

CDR3: CASSEAGGTSDTQYF. The CDR3 coding sequence is TGTGCCAGCAGTGAAGCGGGAGGAACTTCAGATACGCAGTATTTT. This rearrangement joins TRBV25-1 to TRBJ2-3, with TRBD2 identical over 8 bases. The CDR3 is 15 amino acids. V was pared by 2 bases and J by 4 bases, with 5 bases of the junction left unmatched. Per germline, CDR1 MGHDK and CDR2 SYGVNS.